This TCR beta chain was documented in a study of blood T cell repertoires in COVID-19. Across the study: PBMCs, B-cell-depleted T cells, or T cells provided the cDNA or gDNA that made up the material.

TCRdb's table, derived via immunoSEQ multiplex PCR, lists solely in-frame clones and lacks some. The data show approximately 100,000 clones, roughly 84% seen once. Trimming took 1 base from V and 10 from J, leaving 13 bases between them. Germline values: CDR1 MDHEN, CDR2 SYDVKM. CDR3 length equals 13 residues. The V gene is TRBV28, the J gene TRBJ1-2; no definite D call. This clonotype was sampled from a human donor in a cohort sampled during active COVID-19. Sequencing was done on a sample of peripheral blood. CDR3 sequence (DNA): TGTGCCAGCAGTTTATTCCCCCGACAAGTCTACACCTTC. Its protein product is CASSLFPRQVYTF.